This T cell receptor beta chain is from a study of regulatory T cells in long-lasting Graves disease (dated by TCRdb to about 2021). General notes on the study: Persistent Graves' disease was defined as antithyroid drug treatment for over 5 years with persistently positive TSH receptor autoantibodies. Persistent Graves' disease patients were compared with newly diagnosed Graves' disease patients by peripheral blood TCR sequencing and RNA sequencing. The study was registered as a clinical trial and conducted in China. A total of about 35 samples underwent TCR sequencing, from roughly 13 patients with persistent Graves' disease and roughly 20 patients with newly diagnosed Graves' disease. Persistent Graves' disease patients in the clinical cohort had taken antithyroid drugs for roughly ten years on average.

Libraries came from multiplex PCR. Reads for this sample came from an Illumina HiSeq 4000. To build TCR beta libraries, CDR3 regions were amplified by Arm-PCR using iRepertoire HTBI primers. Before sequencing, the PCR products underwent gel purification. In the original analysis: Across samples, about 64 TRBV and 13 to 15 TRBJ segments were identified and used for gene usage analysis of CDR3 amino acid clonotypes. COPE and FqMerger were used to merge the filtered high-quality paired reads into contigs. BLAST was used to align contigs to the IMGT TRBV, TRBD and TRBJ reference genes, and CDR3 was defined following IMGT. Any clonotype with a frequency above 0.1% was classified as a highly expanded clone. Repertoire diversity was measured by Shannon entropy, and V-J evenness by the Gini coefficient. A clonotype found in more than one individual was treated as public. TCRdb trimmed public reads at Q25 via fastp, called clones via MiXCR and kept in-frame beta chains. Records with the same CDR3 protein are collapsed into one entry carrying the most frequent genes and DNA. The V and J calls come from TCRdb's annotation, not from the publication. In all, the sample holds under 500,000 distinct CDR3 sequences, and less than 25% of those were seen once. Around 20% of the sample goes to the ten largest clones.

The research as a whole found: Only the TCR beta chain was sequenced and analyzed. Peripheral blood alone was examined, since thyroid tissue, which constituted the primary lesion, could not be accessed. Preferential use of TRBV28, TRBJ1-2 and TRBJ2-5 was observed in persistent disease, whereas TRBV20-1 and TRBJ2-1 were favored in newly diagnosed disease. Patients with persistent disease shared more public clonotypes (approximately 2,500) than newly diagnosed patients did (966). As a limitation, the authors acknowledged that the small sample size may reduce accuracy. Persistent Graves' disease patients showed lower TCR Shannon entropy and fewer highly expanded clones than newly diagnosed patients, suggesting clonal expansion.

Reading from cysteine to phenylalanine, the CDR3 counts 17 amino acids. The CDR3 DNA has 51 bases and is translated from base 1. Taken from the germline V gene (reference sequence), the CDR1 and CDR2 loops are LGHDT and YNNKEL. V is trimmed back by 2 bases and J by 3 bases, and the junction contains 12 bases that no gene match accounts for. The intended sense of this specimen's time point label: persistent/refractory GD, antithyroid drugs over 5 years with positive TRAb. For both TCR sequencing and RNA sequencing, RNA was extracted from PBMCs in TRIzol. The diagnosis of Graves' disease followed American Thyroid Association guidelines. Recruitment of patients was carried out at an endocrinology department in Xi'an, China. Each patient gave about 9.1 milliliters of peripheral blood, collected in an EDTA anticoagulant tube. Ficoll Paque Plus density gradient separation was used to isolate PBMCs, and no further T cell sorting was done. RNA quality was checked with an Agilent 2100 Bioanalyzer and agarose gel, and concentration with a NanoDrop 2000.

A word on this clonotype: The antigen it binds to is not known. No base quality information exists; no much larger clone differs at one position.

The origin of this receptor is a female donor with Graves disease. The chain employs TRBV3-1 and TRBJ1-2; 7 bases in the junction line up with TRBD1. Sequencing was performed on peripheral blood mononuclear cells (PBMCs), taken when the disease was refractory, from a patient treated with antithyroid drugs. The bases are TGTGCCAGCAGCCAAAAAAAGAAGGGACAGCTCTACTATGGCTACACCTTC. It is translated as CASSQKKKGQLYYGYTF.